One sample yielded the 17 T cell receptor beta chains listed below, sequenced in a study of response to subunit inactivated influenza vaccine. TCRdb re-called the RT-PCR reads with MiXCR, one entry per CDR3 protein. The sample shows roughly 650,000 distinct CDR3 sequences, roughly 14% of them seen only once. The sample in question was PBMCs from blood, obtained 12 days after vaccination. The receptors shown here come from a man aged 50-60 years who received an inactivated influenza vaccine.

The chain has TRBV6-5 and TRBJ2-3; a weak D match, TRBD2 (6 bases). V was cut by 2 bases and J by 10 bases, with 19 bases left in between. The CDR3 has 15 amino acids. Germline V gene lookup returns CDR1 MNHEY and CDR2 SVGAGI. The DNA for the CDR3 is TGTGCCAGCAGTTACCGGGAGACGCTCGGAGGAGCGCAGTATTTT. It yields the protein CASSYRETLGGAQYF.

The chain is built from TRBV14 and TRBJ1-3, with unresolved D. The length of the CDR3 is 11 residues. CDR1 is SGHDN, CDR2 FVKESK, per germline. Trimming took off 5 bases at V and 3 bases at J, with 2 bases between the two ends. The CDR3 nucleotides read TGTGCCAGCAGCGTTGGAAACACCATATATTTT. This codes for CASSVGNTIYF.

This clonotype was observed a handful of times. CDR3 nucleotide sequence: TGTGCCAGCTCGAGGGCAGGGGGCGCATCCTACAATGAGCAGTTCTTC. It yields the protein CASSRAGGASYNEQFF. The chain links TRBV6-2 or TRBV6-3 to TRBJ2-1; 8 bases map to TRBD1. From germline, CDR1 is MNHEY and CDR2 SVGEGT. This CDR3 is 16 amino acids long. The junction had 10 bases not matched to a gene; V was cut back by 8 bases and J by 1 base.

The rearrangement uses TRBV6-1 and TRBJ2-1; a weak D match, TRBD2 (5 bases). The CDR3 length is 14 residues. The germline V gene has CDR1 MNHNS and CDR2 SASEGT. The V gene lost 2 bases and the J gene lost 9 bases, with 14 bases spanning the gap. CDR3 DNA: TGTGCCAGCAGTGAATATACTAGGGTCGGTGAGCAGTTCTTC. It is translated as CASSEYTRVGEQFF.

The chain carries TRBV4-3 and TRBJ2-1; TRBD2 aligns across 7 bases. From germline, CDR1 is LGHNA and CDR2 YSLEER. Germline trimming cut 4 bases from V and 9 bases from J; bases unmatched to any gene: 12. CDR3 size: 15 residues. CDR3 bases: TGCGCCAGCAGCCTCGGACTAGGCGGTGATACTGAGCAGTTCTTC. Its protein product is CASSLGLGGDTEQFF.

The chain recombines TRBV29-1 with TRBJ2-5, with D unclear. The V end lost 2 bases, the J end lost 4 bases, and 8 bases lay between the germline ends. Germline assignment: CDR1 SQVTM and CDR2 ANQGSEA. The CDR3 contains 12 residues. The CDR3 sequence is CSVEHGGETQYF. CDR3 sequence (DNA): TGCAGCGTTGAACATGGCGGAGAGACCCAGTACTTC.

The chain recombines TRBV7-9 with TRBJ2-3, with 9 bases lining up with TRBD1. J lost 12 bases, V lost 5 bases, and 6 bases had no gene match. This CDR3 comprises 12 residues. Germline CDR1 is SEHNR and CDR2 is FQNEAQ (reference sequence). The CDR3 here is CASSQGQGKQYF. The CDR3 DNA sequence: TGTGCCAGCAGCCAGGGACAGGGTAAACAGTATTTT.

The genes are TRBV5-5 and TRBJ2-2; 10 bases agree with TRBD1. CDR1 and CDR2 from the germline V gene are SGHKS and YYEKEE (reference sequence). V gave up 2 bases and J gave up 4 bases; unmatched junction bases: 5. The length of the CDR3 is 16 residues. CDR3 amino acids: CASSFRTGGPTGELFF. In nucleotides, the CDR3 is TGTGCCAGCAGCTTCCGGACAGGGGGACCCACCGGGGAGCTGTTTTTT.

The table lists this clonotype with a few counts. The chain couples TRBV27 to TRBJ1-1; D perhaps matches TRBD1 (6 bases). Germline V gene lookup returns CDR1 MNHEY and CDR2 SMNVEV (reference sequence). The CDR3 is 14 residues long. V shed 5 bases and J shed 10 bases, with 20 bases lying between them. DNA for the CDR3: TGTGCCAGCAGTGCGAGGACAGCCAACGGGGGAGCTTTCTTT. Protein: CASSARTANGGAFF.

This clonotype was detected once. CDR3 loop: CASSLGGRGSEQYF. CDR3 DNA: TGTGCCAGCAGCTTAGGCGGCAGGGGGAGCGAGCAGTACTTC. J is TRBJ2-7 and V is TRBV7-2; TRBD1 agrees at 7 bases. Germline CDR1 is SGHTA and CDR2 is FQGNSA. The CDR3 has 14 residues. The ends lost 1 base at V and 6 bases at J; junction bases unmatched: 6.

This clonotype was seen only a few times. CDR3 in amino acids: CASSDERGYGYTF. For the CDR3, the DNA is TGTGCCAGCAGTGATGAGCGGGGTTATGGCTACACCTTC. The chain combines TRBV25-1 with TRBJ1-2; D is uncertain. Germline assignment: CDR1 MGHDK and CDR2 SYGVNS. V was clipped by 3 bases and J by 5 bases, with 10 bases between them. This CDR3 spans 13 amino acids.

There are a few counts of this clonotype. The chain joins TRBV4-3 to TRBJ2-7; D gene ambiguous. This CDR3 has 15 amino acids. CDR1 is LGHNA and CDR2 is YSLEER in the germline V gene. The ends were cut back, 2 bases at V and 0 bases at J, with 11 bases in the middle. CDR3 in amino acids: CASSQQAPGSYEQYF. CDR3 nucleotides: TGCGCCAGCAGCCAACAGGCCCCTGGCTCCTACGAGCAGTACTTC.

The CDR3 region is CASISSGGVYNEQFF. CDR3 DNA: TGTGCCAGCATTAGTAGCGGGGGGGTGTACAATGAGCAGTTCTTC. The chain links TRBV2 to TRBJ2-1, with TRBD2 matching over 11 bases. The germline V gene has CDR1 SNHLY and CDR2 FYNNEI. The CDR3 covers 15 residues. V gave up 7 bases and J gave up 4 bases; unmatched junction bases: 6.

This clonotype was observed a handful of times. V and J are TRBV12-3 or TRBV12-4 and TRBJ1-2; D is perhaps TRBD1 (6 bases). The CDR3 length is 14 residues. V dropped 1 base and J dropped 3 bases, with 9 bases sitting between them. In DNA form, the CDR3 reads TGTGCCAGCAGTTTAGGACAGGCGTACTATGGCTACACCTTC. It specifies CASSLGQAYYGYTF.

The chain links TRBV20-1 to TRBJ2-7; the match to TRBD2 covers 13 bases. V lost 4 bases and J lost 1; bases outside the gene matches: 7. CDR1 DFQATT and CDR2 SNEGSKA come from the germline V gene (reference sequence). The CDR3 is 16 residues long. The CDR3 sequence is CSAKGTSGALSYEQYF. The CDR3 nucleotides are TGCAGTGCTAAGGGGACTAGCGGGGCCCTTTCCTACGAGCAGTACTTC.

This clonotype appeared many times. The J gene is TRBJ2-1, the V gene TRBV27, with D unresolved. Trimming removed 6 bases at V and 6 bases at J, with 9 bases between. Germline-derived CDR1 and CDR2 are MNHEY and SMNVEV (reference sequence). This CDR3 is 12 amino acids long. The CDR3 sequence: CASREVSNEQFF. In DNA form, the CDR3 reads TGTGCCAGCAGAGAAGTTTCCAATGAGCAGTTCTTC.

The chain uses TRBV5-1 and TRBJ2-1, with 7 bases fitting TRBD2. Trimming cost V 5 bases and J 0 bases; bases outside gene matches: 5. The CDR3 covers 15 residues. Germline V gives CDR1 SGHRS, CDR2 YFSETQ. As DNA, the CDR3 is TGCGCCAGCAGGAGCACGGGGGGCTCCTACAATGAGCAGTTCTTC. Translating gives CASRSTGGSYNEQFF.